This T cell receptor (beta chain) stems from a study of T cell changes during pregnancy in multiple sclerosis (dated by TCRdb to the late 2010s). For context, the study as a whole: In women with multiple sclerosis, the researchers looked at how the T cell repertoire shifted as pregnancy progressed.

Points on this clone: It lacks a known antigen. Sequence at one end of the junction differs from germline and may be a read error.

Receptor libraries were prepared by the immunoSEQ multiplex PCR assay. The immuneACCESS repertoire file appears here via TCRdb, limited to in-frame rearrangements. These files lack a portion of the clones; in checked studies, under half of the deficit traces to unresolved V genes, and the cause of the others is not known. In this sample the table shows about 40,000 clones, more than 85% of which occur a single time. The ten top clones hold about 0.51% of the sample. The germline V gene (reference sequence) yields LNHDA for CDR1 and SQIVND for CDR2. From cysteine to phenylalanine, the CDR3 is 17 amino acids long. The CDR3 DNA has 51 bases and is translated from base 1.

The V and J genes are TRBV19 and TRBJ2-7; TRBD2 aligns with 8 central bases. This specimen was CD4+ T cells from peripheral blood mononuclear cells, taken in the second trimester of pregnancy. This receptor was identified in a female donor in good health, enrolled as a control in a pregnancy study. The CDR3 region: CASSKWGKGLDLHEQYF. The DNA reads TGTGCCAGCAGTAAGTGGGGTAAGGGACTAGATTTGCACGAGCAGTACTTC.